What follows are 11 T cell receptor beta chains derived from one specimen sequenced in a study of T cell responses to AZD1222 COVID-19 vaccine. Sequencing used immunoSEQ multiplex PCR; TCRdb keeps in-frame clones, though not all of them. The sample records 120,000 or so clones, around 90% being singletons. The specimen comprised peripheral blood, sampled on day 0 of AZD1222 vaccination. Receptors originate from an adult in good health.

About this clone itself: One end of the junction fails to match germline, which may point to a read error. The chain joins TRBV7-7 to TRBJ2-4; tentative D call: TRBD1 (6 bases). The CDR3 length is 18 residues. CDR1 is SSHAT and CDR2 is FNYEAQ in the germline V gene (reference sequence). The CDR3 is CASSLPRGNRLAKNIQYF. The DNA of the CDR3 is TGTGCTAGCAGCTTACCAAGGGGGAACAGACTAGCCAAAAACATTCAGTACTTC.

This clone was seen once. J is TRBJ1-2 and V is TRBV3-1 (or the pseudogene TRBV3-2); D is ambiguous. Germline V gives CDR1 LGHDT, CDR2 YNNKEL (reference sequence). V lost 4 bases and J 4 bases, leaving 10 bases between the germline ends. There are 13 residues in the CDR3. The CDR3 coding sequence is TGTGCCAGCAGCCTCCGGGGAAGCTATGGCTACACCTTC. It translates to CASSLRGSYGYTF.

The rearrangement uses TRBV7-9 and TRBJ1-6, with D possibly being TRBD1 (5 bases). Germline V CDR1 and CDR2: SEHNR, FQNEAQ (reference sequence). This CDR3 spans 14 amino acids. V gave up 5 bases and J gave up 3 bases, with 8 bases separating them. DNA of the CDR3: TGTGCCAGCAGCCAAGACAGCTATAATTCACCCCTCCACTTT. Amino acid sequence: CASSQDSYNSPLHF.

The chain couples TRBV9 to TRBJ1-1; possible D gene TRBD1, 6 bases. This CDR3 contains 14 residues. Per germline, CDR1 SGDLS and CDR2 YYNGEE. Deletions cut 3 bases from V and 2 bases from J, with 11 bases between. The CDR3 DNA reads as TGTGCCAGCAGCGCCGGGGGCCCCAACACTGAAGCTTTCTTT. This translates into CASSAGGPNTEAFF. The whole variable domain, filled in from reference TRBV9 and TRBJ1-1, reads DSGVTQTPKHLITATGQRVTLRCSPRSGDLSVYWYQQSLDQGLQFLIQYYNGEERAKGNILERFSAQQFPDLHSELNLSSLELGDSALYFCASSAGGPNTEAFFGQGTRLTVV.

The rearrangement joins TRBV28 to TRBJ1-5, with 7 bases lining up with TRBD1. Germline V lookup: CDR1 MDHEN, CDR2 SYDVKM. V was pared by 6 bases and J by 7 bases, with 9 bases of the junction left unmatched. This CDR3 has 14 residues. The CDR3 loop is CASRAPGQNQPQHF. Here the CDR3 DNA reads TGTGCCAGCAGGGCACCGGGACAGAACCAGCCCCAGCATTTT. The full variable domain, with the rest looked up from reference TRBV28 and TRBJ1-5, is DVKVTQSSRYLVKRTGEKVFLECVQDMDHENMFWYRQDPGLGLRLIYFSYDVKMKEKGDIPEGYSVSREKKERFSLILESASTNQTSMYLCASRAPGQNQPQHFGDGTRLSIL.

This clone was seen more than once but under ten times. This chain links TRBV5-1 with TRBJ2-2; 8 nucleotides align to TRBD2. The CDR3 sequence is 15 residues long. V shed 4 bases and J 5 bases; nucleotides not matched to a gene: 7. CDR1 and CDR2 (germline): SGHRS, YFSETQ. This chain's CDR3 is CASSPGTRTTGELFF. CDR3 DNA: TGCGCCAGCAGCCCCGGGACTAGGACGACCGGGGAGCTGTTTTTT.

This chain joins TRBV9 and TRBJ1-6; 8 nucleotides line up with TRBD1. Germline values: CDR1 SGDLS, CDR2 YYNGEE. V lost 3 bases and J lost 10; bases outside the gene matches: 9. CDR3 length: 15 amino acids. The CDR3 spells CASSATGGTKSPLHF. The CDR3, as DNA: TGTGCCAGCAGCGCCACAGGGGGTACAAAGTCACCCCTCCACTTT. Full variable domain (rest looked up from reference TRBV9 and TRBJ1-6): DSGVTQTPKHLITATGQRVTLRCSPRSGDLSVYWYQQSLDQGLQFLIQYYNGEERAKGNILERFSAQQFPDLHSELNLSSLELGDSALYFCASSATGGTKSPLHFGNGTRLTVT.

This chain joins TRBV6-6 and TRBJ2-3, with D perhaps TRBD1 or TRBD2 (5 bases each). Between the trimmed V and J ends, which lost 6 bases and 0 bases, there was a span of 7 bases. The CDR3 covers 13 residues. Germline CDR1 is MNHNY and CDR2 is SVGAGI (reference sequence). CDR3 residues: CASRGDSTDTQYF. CDR3 nucleotides: TGTGCCAGCAGGGGGGACAGCACAGATACGCAGTATTTT.

CDR3 DNA sequence: TGTGCCAGCTCACCGGACTACTCCCCAGATACGCAGTATTTT. Translation gives CASSPDYSPDTQYF. This chain connects TRBV18 to TRBJ2-3; the D gene is possibly TRBD2 (6 bases). This CDR3 has 14 residues. Trimming shortened V by 3 bases and J by 4 bases, and 11 bases separated the two germline ends. In germline, CDR1 is KGHSH, CDR2 LQKENI.

The V call is TRBV28, the J call TRBJ1-1; TRBD1 matches 7 bases. This CDR3 has 15 amino acids. The J segment lost 2 bases and the V segment lost 9 bases, leaving 12 bases of the junction unmatched. CDR1 MDHEN and CDR2 SYDVKM come from the germline V gene. In DNA, the CDR3 is TGTGCCAGTCTGGGCGGCGGGACAGCAAACACTGAAGCTTTCTTT. Translation gives CASLGGGTANTEAFF.

The CDR3 here is CASRAHGTQFF. CDR3 bases: TGTGCCAGCAGGGCACATGGGACGCAGTTCTTC. The rearrangement uses TRBV5-8 and TRBJ2-1; D possibly matches TRBD1 or TRBD2 (5 bases each). The CDR3 runs 11 residues. Germline values: CDR1 SGHTS, CDR2 YDEGEE. The V and J ends lost 5 bases and 12 bases respectively, with 12 bases between them.